This T cell receptor beta chain was documented in a study of cytomegalovirus exposure and HLA in healthy donors. This clone has more than one count but fewer than ten. Its antigen is not known. Researchers ran the PCR with 60 Vbeta and 13 Jbeta primers. The assay was immunoSEQ multiplex PCR, and TCRdb's table has in-frame clones only and misses some. The sample comprises 75,000 to 90,000 clones, around 78% of which are singletons, and 4.5% to 7% rests with the top ten. General study results and limits: Later analysis placed DRB1 highest and HLA-C lowest in TCR association rates, which differed by HLA locus.

Germline V gene data show CDR1 as MNHNS and CDR2 as SASEGT. The CDR3 covers 18 residues. The ends were cut back, 2 bases at V and 0 bases at J, with 19 bases in the middle. The rearrangement links TRBV6-1 to TRBJ1-2; maybe TRBD1 (5 bases). The clonotype was recovered from a male donor in good health and CMV-seropositive. Sequenced: PBMCs. The chain's CDR3 is CASSELDGRGRSNYGYTF. CDR3 DNA: TGTGCCAGCAGTGAATTAGACGGGAGGGGCAGGTCTAACTATGGCTACACCTTC.